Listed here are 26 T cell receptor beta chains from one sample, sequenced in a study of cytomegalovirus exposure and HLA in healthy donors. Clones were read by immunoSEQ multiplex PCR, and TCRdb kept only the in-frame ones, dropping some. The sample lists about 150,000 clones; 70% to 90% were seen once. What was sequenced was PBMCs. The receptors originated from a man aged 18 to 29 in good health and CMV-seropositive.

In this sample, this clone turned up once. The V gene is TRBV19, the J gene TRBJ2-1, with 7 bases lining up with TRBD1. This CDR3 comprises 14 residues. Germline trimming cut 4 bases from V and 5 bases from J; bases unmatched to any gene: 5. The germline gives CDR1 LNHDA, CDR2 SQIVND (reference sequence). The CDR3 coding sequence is TGTGCCAGTAGTAGTCGACAGGGTCACAATGAGCAGTTCTTC. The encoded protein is CASSSRQGHNEQFF.

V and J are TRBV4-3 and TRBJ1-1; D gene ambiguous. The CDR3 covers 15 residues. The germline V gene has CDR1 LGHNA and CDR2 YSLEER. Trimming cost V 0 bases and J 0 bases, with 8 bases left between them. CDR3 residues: CASSQERRLNTEAFF. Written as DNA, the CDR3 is TGCGCCAGCAGCCAAGAAAGGAGATTGAACACTGAAGCTTTCTTT.

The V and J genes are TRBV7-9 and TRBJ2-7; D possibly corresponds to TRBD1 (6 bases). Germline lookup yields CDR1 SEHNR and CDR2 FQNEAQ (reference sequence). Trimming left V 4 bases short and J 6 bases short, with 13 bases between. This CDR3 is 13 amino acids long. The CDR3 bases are TGTGCCAGCAGCTCGGGGCAGGGGCCCGAGCAGTACTTC. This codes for CASSSGQGPEQYF.

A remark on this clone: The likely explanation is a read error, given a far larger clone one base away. CDR3 DNA: TGTGCCAGCAGCCCGGGCACCGGGGAGCTGTTTTTT. Its translation is CASSPGTGELFF. This chain uses TRBV5-4 with TRBJ2-2; D unclear. Germline-derived CDR1 and CDR2 are SGHNT and YYREEE (reference sequence). Trimming took off 4 bases at V and 4 bases at J, with 5 bases between the two ends. The CDR3 extends over 12 amino acids.

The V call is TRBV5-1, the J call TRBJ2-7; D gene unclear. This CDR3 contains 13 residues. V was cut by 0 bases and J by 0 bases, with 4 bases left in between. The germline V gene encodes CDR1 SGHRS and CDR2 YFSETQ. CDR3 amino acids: CASSLGHSYEQYF. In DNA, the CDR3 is TGCGCCAGCAGCTTGGGACACTCCTACGAGCAGTACTTC.

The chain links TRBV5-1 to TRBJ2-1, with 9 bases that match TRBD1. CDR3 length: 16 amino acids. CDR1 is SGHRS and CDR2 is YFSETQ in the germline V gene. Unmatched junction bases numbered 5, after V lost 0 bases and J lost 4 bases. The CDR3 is CASSLALQGAYNEQFF. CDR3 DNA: TGCGCCAGCAGCTTGGCCCTACAGGGGGCTTACAATGAGCAGTTCTTC.

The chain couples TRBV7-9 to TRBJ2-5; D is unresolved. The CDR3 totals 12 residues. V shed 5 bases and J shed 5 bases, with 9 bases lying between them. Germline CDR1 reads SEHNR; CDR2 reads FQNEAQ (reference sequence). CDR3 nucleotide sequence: TGTGCCAGCAGCCCGTCCCGGGAGACCCAGTACTTC. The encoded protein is CASSPSRETQYF.

The CDR3 here is CASSFTGDSFDTQYF. CDR3 in DNA: TGTGCCAGCAGCTTCACAGGAGACTCATTCGATACGCAGTATTTT. The chain has TRBV7-3 and TRBJ2-3; weak D call: TRBD1 (5 bases). This CDR3 contains 15 residues. Germline V gene lookup returns CDR1 SGHTA and CDR2 FQGTGA. V lost 3 bases and J lost 6, with 16 bases in between. Drawing the rest from reference TRBV7-3 and TRBJ2-3, the complete variable domain is GAGVSQTPSNKVTEKGKYVELRCDPISGHTALYWYRQSLGQGPEFLIYFQGTGAADDSGLPNDRFFAVRPEGSVSTLKIQRTERGDSAVYLCASSFTGDSFDTQYFGPGTRLTVL.

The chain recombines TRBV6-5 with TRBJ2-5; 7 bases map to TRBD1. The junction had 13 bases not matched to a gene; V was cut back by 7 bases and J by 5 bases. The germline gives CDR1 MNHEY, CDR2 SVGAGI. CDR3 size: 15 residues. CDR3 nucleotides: TGTGCCAGCACCACAAAAACAGGGGAAACGGAGACCCAGTACTTC. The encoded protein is CASTTKTGETETQYF.

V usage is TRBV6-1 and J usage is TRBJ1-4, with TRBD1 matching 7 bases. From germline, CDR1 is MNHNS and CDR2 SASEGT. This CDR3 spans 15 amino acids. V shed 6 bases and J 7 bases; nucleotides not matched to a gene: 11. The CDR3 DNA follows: TGTGCCAGCAGCCAACAGACAGGGACGGGTGAAAAACTGTTTTTT. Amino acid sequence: CASSQQTGTGEKLFF.

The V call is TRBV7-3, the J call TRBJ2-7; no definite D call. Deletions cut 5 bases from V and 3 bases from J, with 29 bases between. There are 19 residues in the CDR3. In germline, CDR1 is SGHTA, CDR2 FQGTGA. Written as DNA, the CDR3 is TGTGCCAGCAGCCCCTCGACCTCACCCGTAGCCCTGTCGGTCTACGAGCAGTACTTC. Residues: CASSPSTSPVALSVYEQYF.

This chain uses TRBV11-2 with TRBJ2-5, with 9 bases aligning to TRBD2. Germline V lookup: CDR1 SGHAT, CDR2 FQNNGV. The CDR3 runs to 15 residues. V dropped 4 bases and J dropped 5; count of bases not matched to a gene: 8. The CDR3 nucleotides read TGTGCCAGCAGCTCCCCTGTTAGCGGGGGTGAGACCCAGTACTTC. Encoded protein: CASSSPVSGGETQYF.

The chain's CDR3 is CASSPGLSGANVLTF. The CDR3 DNA reads TGTGCCAGCAGCCCCGGGTTGTCTGGGGCCAACGTCCTGACTTTC. This chain joins TRBV11-3 and TRBJ2-6; D is unresolved. V was pared by 5 bases and J by 1 base, with 9 bases between. This CDR3 has 15 amino acids. Germline V gene lookup returns CDR1 SGHNT and CDR2 YENEEA.

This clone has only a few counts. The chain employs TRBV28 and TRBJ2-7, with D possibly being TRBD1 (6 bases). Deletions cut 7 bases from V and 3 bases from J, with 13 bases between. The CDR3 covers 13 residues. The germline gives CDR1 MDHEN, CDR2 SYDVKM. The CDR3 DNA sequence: TGTGCCAGCACCGGGACACGAAGCTACGAGCAGTACTTC. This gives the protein CASTGTRSYEQYF.

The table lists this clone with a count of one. The DNA for the CDR3 is TGTGCCAGCAGCCCTGAAGGGGCAGGGGAAGAGACCCAGTACTTC. Protein: CASSPEGAGEETQYF. The J gene is TRBJ2-5, the V gene TRBV7-9; TRBD1 might be the D (6 bases). CDR3 size: 15 residues. Germline V gene lookup returns CDR1 SEHNR and CDR2 FQNEAQ (reference sequence). The V end was cut by 5 bases, the J end by 3 bases, with 16 bases between.

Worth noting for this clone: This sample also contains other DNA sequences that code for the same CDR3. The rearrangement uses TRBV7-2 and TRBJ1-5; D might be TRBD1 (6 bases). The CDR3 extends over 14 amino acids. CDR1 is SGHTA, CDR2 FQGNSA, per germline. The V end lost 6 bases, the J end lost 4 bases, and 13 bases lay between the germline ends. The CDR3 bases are TGTGCCAGCAGTCTCGGACAGCTAAATCAGCCCCAGCATTTT. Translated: CASSLGQLNQPQHF.

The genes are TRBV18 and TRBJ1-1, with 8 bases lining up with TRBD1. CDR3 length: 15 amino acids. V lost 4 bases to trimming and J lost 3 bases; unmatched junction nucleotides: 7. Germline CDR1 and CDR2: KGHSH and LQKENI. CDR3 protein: CASSQTRGRDTEAFF. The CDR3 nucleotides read TGTGCCAGCTCACAAACCAGGGGGCGGGACACTGAAGCTTTCTTT.

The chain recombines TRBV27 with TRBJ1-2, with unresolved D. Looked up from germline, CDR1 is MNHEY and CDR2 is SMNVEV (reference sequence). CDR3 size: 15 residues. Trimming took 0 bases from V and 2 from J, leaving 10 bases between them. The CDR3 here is CASSLSTSRNYGYTF. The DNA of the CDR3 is TGTGCCAGCAGTTTATCGACTAGCAGAAACTATGGCTACACCTTC.

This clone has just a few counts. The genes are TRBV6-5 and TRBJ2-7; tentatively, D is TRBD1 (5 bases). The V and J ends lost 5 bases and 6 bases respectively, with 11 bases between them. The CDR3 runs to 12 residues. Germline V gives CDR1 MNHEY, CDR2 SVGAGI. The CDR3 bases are TGTGCCAGCAGTCCAGGGTTCGGCGAGCAGTACTTC. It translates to CASSPGFGEQYF.

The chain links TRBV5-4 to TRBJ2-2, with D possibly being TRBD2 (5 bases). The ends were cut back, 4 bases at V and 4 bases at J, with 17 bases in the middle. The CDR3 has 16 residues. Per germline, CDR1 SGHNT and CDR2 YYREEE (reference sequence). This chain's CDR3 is CASSHDQADGTGELFF. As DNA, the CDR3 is TGTGCCAGCAGCCACGATCAAGCGGACGGCACCGGGGAGCTGTTTTTT.

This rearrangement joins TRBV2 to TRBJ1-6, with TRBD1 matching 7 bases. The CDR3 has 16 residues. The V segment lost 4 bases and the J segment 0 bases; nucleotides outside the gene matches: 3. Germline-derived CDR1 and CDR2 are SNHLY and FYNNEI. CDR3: CASSGQGSSYNSPLHF. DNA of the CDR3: TGTGCCAGCAGTGGACAGGGCAGCTCCTATAATTCACCCCTCCACTTT.

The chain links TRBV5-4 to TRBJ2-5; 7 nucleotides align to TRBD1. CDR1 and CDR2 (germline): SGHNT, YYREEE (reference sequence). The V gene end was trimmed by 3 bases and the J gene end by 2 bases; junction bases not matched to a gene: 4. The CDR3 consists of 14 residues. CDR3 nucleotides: TGTGCCAGCAGCTACCGGGACAGACAAGAGACCCAGTACTTC. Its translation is CASSYRDRQETQYF.

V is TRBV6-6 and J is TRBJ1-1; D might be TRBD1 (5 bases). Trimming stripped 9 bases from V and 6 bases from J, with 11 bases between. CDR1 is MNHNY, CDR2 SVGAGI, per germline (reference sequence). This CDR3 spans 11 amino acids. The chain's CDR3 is CASQSRAEAFF. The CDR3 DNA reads TGTGCCAGTCAATCCAGGGCTGAAGCTTTCTTT.

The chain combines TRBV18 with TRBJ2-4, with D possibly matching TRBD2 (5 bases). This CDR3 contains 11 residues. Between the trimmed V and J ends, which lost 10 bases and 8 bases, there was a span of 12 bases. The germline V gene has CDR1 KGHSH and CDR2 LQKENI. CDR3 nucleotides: TGTGCCACCTCCGAGGGCGACATTCAGTACTTC. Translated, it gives CATSEGDIQYF. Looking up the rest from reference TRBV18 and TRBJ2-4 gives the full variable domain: NAGVMQNPRHLVRRRGQEARLRCSPMKGHSHVYWYRQLPEEGLKFMVYLQKENIIDESGMPKERFSAEFPKEGPSILRIQQVVRGDSAAYFCATSEGDIQYFGAGTRLSVL.

CDR3 sequence (DNA): TGTGCCAGCAGCTTCCTGGACAGCGAAGAGACCCAGTACTTC. Translating gives CASSFLDSEETQYF. The gene calls are TRBV11-2 and TRBJ2-5, with D possibly TRBD1 on 6 matching bases. Germline lookup yields CDR1 SGHAT and CDR2 FQNNGV. Trimming took 3 bases from V and 3 from J, leaving 11 bases between them. The CDR3 consists of 14 residues.

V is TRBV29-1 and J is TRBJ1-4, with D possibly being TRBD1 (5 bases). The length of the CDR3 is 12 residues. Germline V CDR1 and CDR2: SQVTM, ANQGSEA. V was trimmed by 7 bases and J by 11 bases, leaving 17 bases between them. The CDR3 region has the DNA TGCAGCGCCGGCCACTCTTCAGGGAAACTGTTTTTT. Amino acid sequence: CSAGHSSGKLFF.